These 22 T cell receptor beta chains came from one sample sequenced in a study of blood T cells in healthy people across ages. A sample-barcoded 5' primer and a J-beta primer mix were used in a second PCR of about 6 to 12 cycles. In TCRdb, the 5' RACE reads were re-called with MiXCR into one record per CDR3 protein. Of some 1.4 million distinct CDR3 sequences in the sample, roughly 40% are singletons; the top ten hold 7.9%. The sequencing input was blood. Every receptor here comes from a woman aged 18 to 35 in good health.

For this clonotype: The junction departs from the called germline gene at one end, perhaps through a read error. The CDR3 spells CACSIVAGEEQFF. In DNA form, the CDR3 reads TGTGCCTGTAGTATAGTTGCGGGTGAGGAGCAGTTCTTC. The genes are TRBV19 and TRBJ2-1; TRBD2 is a possible D gene (5 bases). The CDR3 spans 13 residues. The germline CDR1 and CDR2 sequences are LNHDA and SQIVND (reference sequence).

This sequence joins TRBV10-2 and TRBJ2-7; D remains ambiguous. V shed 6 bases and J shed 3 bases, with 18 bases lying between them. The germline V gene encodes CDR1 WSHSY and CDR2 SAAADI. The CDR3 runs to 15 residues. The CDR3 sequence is CASRSPRTSNYEQYF. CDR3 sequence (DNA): TGCGCCAGCAGATCTCCCAGAACTTCTAACTACGAGCAGTACTTC.

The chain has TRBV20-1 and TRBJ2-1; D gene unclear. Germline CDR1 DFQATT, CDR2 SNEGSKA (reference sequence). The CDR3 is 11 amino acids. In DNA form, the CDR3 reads TGCAGCACGGGCTCCTACAATGAGCAGTTCTTC. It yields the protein CSTGSYNEQFF.

CDR3 in DNA: TGCAGTGCTACCCGGGCCGGGACAGGGGGAAATGAGCAGTTCTTC. Translation: CSATRAGTGGNEQFF. The J gene is TRBJ2-1, the V gene TRBV20-1; 11 bases line up with TRBD1. Trimming removed 4 bases from V and 7 bases from J; junction bases left unmatched: 9. The CDR3 has 15 residues. In germline, CDR1 is DFQATT, CDR2 SNEGSKA (reference sequence).

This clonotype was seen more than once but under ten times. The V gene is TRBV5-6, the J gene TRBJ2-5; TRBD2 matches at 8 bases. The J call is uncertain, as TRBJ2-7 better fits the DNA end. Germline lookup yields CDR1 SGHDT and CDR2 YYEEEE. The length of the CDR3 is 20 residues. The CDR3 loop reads CASSFGPSGSPALEEYEQYF. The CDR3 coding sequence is TGTGCCAGCAGCTTCGGGCCTAGCGGGTCACCTGCCCTTGAAGAATACGAGCAGTACTTC.

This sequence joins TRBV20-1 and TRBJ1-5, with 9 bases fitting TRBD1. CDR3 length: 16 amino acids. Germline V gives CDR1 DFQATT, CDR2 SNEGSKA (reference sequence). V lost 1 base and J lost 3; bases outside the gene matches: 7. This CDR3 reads CSARVATGGINQPQHF. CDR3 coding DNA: TGCAGTGCTAGAGTGGCGACAGGGGGTATCAATCAGCCCCAGCATTTT.

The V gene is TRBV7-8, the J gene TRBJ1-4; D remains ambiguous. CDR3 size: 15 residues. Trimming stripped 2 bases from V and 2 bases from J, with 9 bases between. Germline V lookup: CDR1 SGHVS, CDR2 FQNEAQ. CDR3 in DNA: TGTGCCAGCAGCTTATGGGGAGCCACTAATGAAAAACTGTTTTTT. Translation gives CASSLWGATNEKLFF.

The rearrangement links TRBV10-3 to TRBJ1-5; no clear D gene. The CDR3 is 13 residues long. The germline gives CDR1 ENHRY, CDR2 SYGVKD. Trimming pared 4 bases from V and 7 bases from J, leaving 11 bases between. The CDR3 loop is CAISGGFEQPQHF. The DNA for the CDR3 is TGTGCCATCAGTGGAGGTTTCGAGCAGCCCCAGCATTTT.

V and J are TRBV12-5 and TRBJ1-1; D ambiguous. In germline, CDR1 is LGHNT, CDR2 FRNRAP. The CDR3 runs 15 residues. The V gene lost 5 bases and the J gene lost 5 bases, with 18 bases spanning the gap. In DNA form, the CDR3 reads TGTGCTAGTGGTCCACCCGACGGTCCAAGGACTGAAGCTTTCTTT. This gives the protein CASGPPDGPRTEAFF.

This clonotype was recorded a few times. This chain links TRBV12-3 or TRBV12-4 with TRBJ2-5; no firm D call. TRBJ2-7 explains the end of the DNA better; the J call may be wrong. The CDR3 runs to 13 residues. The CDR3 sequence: CASKVGRIGEQYF. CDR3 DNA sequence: TGTGCCAGCAAGGTAGGGCGGATCGGCGAGCAGTACTTC.

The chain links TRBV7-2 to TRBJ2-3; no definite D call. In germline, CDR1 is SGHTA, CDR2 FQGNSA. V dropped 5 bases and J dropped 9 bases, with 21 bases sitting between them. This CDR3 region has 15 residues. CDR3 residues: CASSNLLRVDGTQYF. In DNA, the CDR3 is TGTGCCAGCAGCAACCTCCTCCGGGTGGATGGGACGCAGTATTTT.

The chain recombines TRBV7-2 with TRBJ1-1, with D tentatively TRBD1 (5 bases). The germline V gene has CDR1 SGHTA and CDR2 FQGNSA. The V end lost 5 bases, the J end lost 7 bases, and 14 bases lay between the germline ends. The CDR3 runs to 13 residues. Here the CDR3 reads CASSPGPTGEAFF. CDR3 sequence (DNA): TGTGCCAGCAGCCCGGGACCCACCGGTGAAGCTTTCTTT.

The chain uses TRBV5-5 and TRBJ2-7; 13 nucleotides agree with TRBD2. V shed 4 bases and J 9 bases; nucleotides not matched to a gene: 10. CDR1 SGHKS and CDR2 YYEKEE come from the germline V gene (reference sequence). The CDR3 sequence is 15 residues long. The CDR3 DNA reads TGTGCCAGCAGCCCCCGGACTAGCGGGAGTGGGGTGCAGTACTTC. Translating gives CASSPRTSGSGVQYF.

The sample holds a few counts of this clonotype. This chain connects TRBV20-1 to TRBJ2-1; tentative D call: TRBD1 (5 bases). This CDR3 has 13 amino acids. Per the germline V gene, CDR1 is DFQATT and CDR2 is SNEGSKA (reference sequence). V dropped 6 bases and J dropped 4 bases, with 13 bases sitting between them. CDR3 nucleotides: TGCAGTGCCCAAGGGGCCCTTTACAATGAGCAGTTCTTC. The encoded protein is CSAQGALYNEQFF.

In nucleotides, the CDR3 is TGTGCCTGGAGTGCGACAGGACTCTATGGCTACACCTTC. Protein: CAWSATGLYGYTF. The chain joins TRBV30 to TRBJ1-2; D perhaps matches TRBD1 (6 bases). Germline CDR1 and CDR2: GTSNPN and SVGIG (reference sequence). This CDR3 has 13 residues. V was trimmed by 1 base and J by 4 bases, leaving 10 bases between them.

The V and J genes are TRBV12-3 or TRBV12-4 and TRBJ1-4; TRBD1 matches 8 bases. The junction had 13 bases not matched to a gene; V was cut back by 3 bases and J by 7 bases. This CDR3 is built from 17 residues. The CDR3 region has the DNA TGTGCCAGCAGTTTTGGCGCCGTTGGACAGGGCGGTGAAAAACTGTTTTTT. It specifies CASSFGAVGQGGEKLFF.

The CDR3 sequence: CASSSYRSSYEQYF. In DNA, the CDR3 is TGTGCCAGCAGTTCCTACAGGAGCTCCTACGAGCAGTACTTC. The chain uses TRBV27 and TRBJ2-7; D perhaps matches TRBD1 (5 bases). Germline V gene sequence: CDR1 MNHEY, CDR2 SMNVEV (reference sequence). The CDR3 loop spans 14 amino acids. V was pared by 4 bases and J by 0 bases, with 10 bases between.

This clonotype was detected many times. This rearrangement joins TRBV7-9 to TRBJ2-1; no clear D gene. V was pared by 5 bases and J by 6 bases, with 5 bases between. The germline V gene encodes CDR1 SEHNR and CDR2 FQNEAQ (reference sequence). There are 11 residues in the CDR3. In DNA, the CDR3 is TGTGCCAGCAGCCCCATCAATGAGCAGTTCTTC. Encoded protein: CASSPINEQFF.

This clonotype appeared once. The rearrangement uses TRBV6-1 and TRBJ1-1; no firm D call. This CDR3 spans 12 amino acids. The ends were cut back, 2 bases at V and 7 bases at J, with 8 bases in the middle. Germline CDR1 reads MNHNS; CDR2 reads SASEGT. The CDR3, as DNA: TGTGCCAGCAGTGAAAACCGGATTGAAGCTTTCTTT. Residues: CASSENRIEAFF.

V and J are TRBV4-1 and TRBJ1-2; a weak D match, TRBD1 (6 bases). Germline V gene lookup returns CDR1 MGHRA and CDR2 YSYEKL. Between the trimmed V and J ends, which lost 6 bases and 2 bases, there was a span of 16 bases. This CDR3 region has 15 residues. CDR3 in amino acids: CASRTTAGANYGYTF. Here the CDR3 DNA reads TGCGCCAGCAGAACGACGGCGGGGGCCAACTATGGCTACACCTTC.

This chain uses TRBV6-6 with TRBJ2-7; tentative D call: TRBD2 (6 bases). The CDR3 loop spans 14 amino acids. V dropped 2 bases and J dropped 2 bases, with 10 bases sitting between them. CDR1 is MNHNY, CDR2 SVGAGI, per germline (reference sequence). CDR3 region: CASSYPTGAYEQYF. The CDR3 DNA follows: TGTGCCAGCAGTTACCCCACGGGGGCCTACGAGCAGTACTTC.

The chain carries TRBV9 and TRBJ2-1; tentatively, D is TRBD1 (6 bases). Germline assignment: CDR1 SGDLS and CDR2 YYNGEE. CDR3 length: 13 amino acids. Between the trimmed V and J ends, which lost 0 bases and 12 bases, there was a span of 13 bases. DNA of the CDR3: TGTGCCAGCAGCGTAGGGGGGCAGGATCGGCAGTTCTTC. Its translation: CASSVGGQDRQFF.